A single T cell receptor beta chain is shown here with its context. The antigen is unknown. This record comes from a study of blood T cells in healthy people across ages. Study observations and caveats: Possibly, changes in expanded clonotypes were confounded because donor CMV status was unknown.

V was clipped by 3 bases and J by 1 base; unmatched bases: 2. Germline V lookup: CDR1 GTSNPN, CDR2 SVGIG (reference sequence). This CDR3 spans 13 amino acids. Peripheral blood, about 9.3 milliliters per donor, was collected. Researchers isolated at least 7 million PBMCs per sample. Alongside a J-beta primer mix, a sample-barcoded 5' primer served in a second PCR lasting 7 to 11 cycles. Tags on each cDNA molecule came from a template-switch adaptor with 12 random nucleotides. Each CDR3 protein gets one entry after TCRdb re-called the 5' RACE reads with MiXCR. The sample carries fewer than 750,000 distinct CDR3 sequences, 52% recorded once.

Input material: blood. The sequence was collected from a woman of 80 years or more in good health. The genes are TRBV30 and TRBJ2-5; 7 bases agree with TRBD1. The CDR3 DNA sequence: TGTGCCTGGAGCCGGGACAGCCAAGAGACCCAGTACTTC. Amino acids: CAWSRDSQETQYF. The full variable domain, with the rest looked up from reference TRBV30 and TRBJ2-5, is SQTIHQWPATLVQPVGSPLSLECTVEGTSNPNLYWYRQAAGRGLQLLFYSVGIGQISSEVPQNLSASRPQDRQFILSSKKLLLSDSGFYLCAWSRDSQETQYFGPGTRLLVL.